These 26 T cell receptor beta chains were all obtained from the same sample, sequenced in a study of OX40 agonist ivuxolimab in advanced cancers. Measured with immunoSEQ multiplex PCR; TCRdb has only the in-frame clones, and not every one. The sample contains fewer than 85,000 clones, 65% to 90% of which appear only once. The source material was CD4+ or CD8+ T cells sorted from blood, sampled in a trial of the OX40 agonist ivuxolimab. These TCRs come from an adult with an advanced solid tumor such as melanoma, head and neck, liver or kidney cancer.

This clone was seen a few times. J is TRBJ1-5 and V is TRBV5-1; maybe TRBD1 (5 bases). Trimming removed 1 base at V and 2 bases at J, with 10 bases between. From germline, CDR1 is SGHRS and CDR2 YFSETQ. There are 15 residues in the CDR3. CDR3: CASSLSGGGNQPQHF. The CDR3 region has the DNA TGCGCCAGCAGCTTGTCCGGGGGGGGCAATCAGCCCCAGCATTTT.

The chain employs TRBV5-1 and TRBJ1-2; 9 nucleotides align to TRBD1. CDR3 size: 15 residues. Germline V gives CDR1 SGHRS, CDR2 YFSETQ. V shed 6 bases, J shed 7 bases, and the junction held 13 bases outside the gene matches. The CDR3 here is CASTPEGQGSAGYTF. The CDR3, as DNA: TGCGCCAGCACCCCTGAGGGACAGGGAAGCGCTGGCTACACCTTC.

This CDR3 reads CASSFGDREDGYTF. In nucleotides, the CDR3 is TGTGCCAGCAGCTTTGGTGACAGGGAGGATGGCTACACCTTC. The chain joins TRBV5-5 to TRBJ1-2, with TRBD1 identical over 7 bases. There are 14 residues in the CDR3. The junction had 7 bases not matched to a gene; V was cut back by 2 bases and J by 6 bases. The germline CDR1 and CDR2 sequences are SGHKS and YYEKEE (reference sequence).

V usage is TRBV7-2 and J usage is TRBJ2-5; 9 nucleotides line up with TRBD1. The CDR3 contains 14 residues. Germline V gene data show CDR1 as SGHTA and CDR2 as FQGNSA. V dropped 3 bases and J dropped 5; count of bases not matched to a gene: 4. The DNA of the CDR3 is TGTGCCAGCAGCTTTAACAGGGGGCGCGAGACCCAGTACTTC. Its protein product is CASSFNRGRETQYF. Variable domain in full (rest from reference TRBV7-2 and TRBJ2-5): GAGVSQSPSNKVTEKGKDVELRCDPISGHTALYWYRQSLGQGLEFLIYFQGNSAPDKSGLPSDRFSAERTGGSVSTLTIQRTQQEDSAVYLCASSFNRGRETQYFGPGTRLLVL.

The CDR3 nucleotides are TGCGCCAGCAGCTCCCGGCCGGAACGCCCTACAACTAATGAAAAACTGTTTTTT. Its protein is CASSSRPERPTTNEKLFF. V usage is TRBV5-1 and J usage is TRBJ1-4, with D unresolved. The CDR3 has 18 residues. CDR1 is SGHRS and CDR2 is YFSETQ in the germline V gene. Trimming removed 3 bases at V and 0 bases at J, with 18 bases between.

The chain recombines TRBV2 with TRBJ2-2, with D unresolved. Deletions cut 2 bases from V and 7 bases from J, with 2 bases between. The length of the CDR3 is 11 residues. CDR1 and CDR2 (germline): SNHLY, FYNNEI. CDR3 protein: CASSEFGELFF. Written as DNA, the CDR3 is TGTGCCAGCAGTGAATTCGGGGAGCTGTTTTTT.

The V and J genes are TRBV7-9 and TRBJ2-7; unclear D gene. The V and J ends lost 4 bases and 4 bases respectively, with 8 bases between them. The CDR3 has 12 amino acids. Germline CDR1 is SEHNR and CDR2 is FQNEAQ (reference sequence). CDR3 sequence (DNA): TGTGCCAGCAGCTCTTTAGGGTACGAGCAGTACTTC. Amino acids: CASSSLGYEQYF.

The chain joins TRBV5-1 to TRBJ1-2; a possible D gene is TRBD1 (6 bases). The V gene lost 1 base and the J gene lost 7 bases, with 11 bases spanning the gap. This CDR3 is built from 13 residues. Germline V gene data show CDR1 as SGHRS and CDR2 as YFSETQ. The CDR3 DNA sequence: TGCGCCAGCAGCTTGCCTCAGGGGTCTGGCTACACCTTC. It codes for CASSLPQGSGYTF.

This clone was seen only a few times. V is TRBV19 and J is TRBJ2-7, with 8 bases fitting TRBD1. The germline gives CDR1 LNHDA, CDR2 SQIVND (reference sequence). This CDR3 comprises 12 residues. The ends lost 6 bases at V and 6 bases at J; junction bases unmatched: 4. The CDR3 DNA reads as TGTGCCAGTAGCTCCAGGGGGCTCGAGCAGTACTTC. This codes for CASSSRGLEQYF.

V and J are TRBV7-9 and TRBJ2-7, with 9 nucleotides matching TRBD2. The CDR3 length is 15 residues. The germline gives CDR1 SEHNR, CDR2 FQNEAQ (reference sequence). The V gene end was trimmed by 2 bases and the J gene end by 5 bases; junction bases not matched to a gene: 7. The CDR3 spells CASSLPAGGNHEQYF. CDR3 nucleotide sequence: TGTGCCAGCAGCTTACCAGCGGGAGGAAACCACGAGCAGTACTTC.

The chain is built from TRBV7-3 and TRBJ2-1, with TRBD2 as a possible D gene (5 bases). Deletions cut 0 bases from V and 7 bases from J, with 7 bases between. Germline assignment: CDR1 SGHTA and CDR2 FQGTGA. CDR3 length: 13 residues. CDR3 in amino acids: CASSLTVANEQFF. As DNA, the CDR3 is TGTGCCAGCAGCTTAACGGTAGCGAATGAGCAGTTCTTC.

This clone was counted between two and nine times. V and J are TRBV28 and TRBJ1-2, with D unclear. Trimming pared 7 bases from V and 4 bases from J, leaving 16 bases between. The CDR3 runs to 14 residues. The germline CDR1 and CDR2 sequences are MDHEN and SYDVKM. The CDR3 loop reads CASTLAGLSYGYTF. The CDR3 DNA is TGTGCCAGCACCTTGGCGGGGTTAAGCTATGGCTACACCTTC.

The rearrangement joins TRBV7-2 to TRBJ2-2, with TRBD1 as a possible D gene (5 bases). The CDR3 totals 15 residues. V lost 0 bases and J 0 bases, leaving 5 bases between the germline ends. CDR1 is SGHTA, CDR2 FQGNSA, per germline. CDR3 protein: CASSLAGANTGELFF. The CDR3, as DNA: TGTGCCAGCAGCTTAGCAGGGGCGAACACCGGGGAGCTGTTTTTT. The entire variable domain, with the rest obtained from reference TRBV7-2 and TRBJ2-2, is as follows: GAGVSQSPSNKVTEKGKDVELRCDPISGHTALYWYRQSLGQGLEFLIYFQGNSAPDKSGLPSDRFSAERTGGSVSTLTIQRTQQEDSAVYLCASSLAGANTGELFFGEGSRLTVL.

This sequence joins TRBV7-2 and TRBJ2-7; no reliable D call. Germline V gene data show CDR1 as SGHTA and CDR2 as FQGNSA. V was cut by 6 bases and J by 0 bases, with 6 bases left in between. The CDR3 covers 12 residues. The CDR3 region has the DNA TGTGCCAGCAGTTCCAGCTCCTACGAGCAGTACTTC. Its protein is CASSSSSYEQYF. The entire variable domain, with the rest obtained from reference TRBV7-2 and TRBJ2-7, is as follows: GAGVSQSPSNKVTEKGKDVELRCDPISGHTALYWYRQSLGQGLEFLIYFQGNSAPDKSGLPSDRFSAERTGGSVSTLTIQRTQQEDSAVYLCASSSSSYEQYFGPGTRLTVT.

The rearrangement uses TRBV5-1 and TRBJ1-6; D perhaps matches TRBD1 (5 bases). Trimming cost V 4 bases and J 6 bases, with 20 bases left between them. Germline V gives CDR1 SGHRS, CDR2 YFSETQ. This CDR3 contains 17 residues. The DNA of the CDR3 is TGCGCCAGCAGCGGGGCGCGAGGAGGTCTCGGTAATTCACCCCTCCACTTT. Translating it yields CASSGARGGLGNSPLHF. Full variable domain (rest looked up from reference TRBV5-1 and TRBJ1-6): KAGVTQTPRYLIKTRGQQVTLSCSPISGHRSVSWYQQTPGQGLQFLFEYFSETQRNKGNFPGRFSGRQFSNSRSEMNVSTLELGDSALYLCASSGARGGLGNSPLHFGNGTRLTVT.

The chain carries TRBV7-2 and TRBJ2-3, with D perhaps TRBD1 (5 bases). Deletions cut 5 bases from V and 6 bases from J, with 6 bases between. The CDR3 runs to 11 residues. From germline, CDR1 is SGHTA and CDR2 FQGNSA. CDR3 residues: CASSRQDTQYF. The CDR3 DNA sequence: TGTGCCAGCAGCAGACAGGATACGCAGTATTTT. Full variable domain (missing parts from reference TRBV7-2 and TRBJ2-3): GAGVSQSPSNKVTEKGKDVELRCDPISGHTALYWYRQSLGQGLEFLIYFQGNSAPDKSGLPSDRFSAERTGGSVSTLTIQRTQQEDSAVYLCASSRQDTQYFGPGTRLTVL.

The CDR3 is CASSYGVQSNQPQHF. For the CDR3, the DNA is TGTGCCAGCAGTTATGGAGTTCAGAGCAATCAGCCCCAGCATTTT. This sequence joins TRBV6-6 and TRBJ1-5; D gene unclear. The CDR3 has 15 amino acids. Trimming removed 3 bases at V and 1 base at J, with 10 bases between. Germline-derived CDR1 and CDR2 are MNHNY and SVGAGI (reference sequence).

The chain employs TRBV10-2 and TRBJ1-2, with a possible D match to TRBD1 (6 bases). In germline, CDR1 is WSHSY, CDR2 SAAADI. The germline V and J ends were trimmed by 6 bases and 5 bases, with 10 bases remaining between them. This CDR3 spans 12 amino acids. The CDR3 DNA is TGCGCCAGCAGGGACAGAGATTATGGCTACACCTTC. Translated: CASRDRDYGYTF.

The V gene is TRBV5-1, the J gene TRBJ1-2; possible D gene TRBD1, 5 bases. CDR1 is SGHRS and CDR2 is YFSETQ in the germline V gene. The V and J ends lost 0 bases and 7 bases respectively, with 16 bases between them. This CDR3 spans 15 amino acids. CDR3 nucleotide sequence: TGCGCCAGCAGCTTGGAAGGAGCAGGGTCGCTTGGCTACACCTTC. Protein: CASSLEGAGSLGYTF.

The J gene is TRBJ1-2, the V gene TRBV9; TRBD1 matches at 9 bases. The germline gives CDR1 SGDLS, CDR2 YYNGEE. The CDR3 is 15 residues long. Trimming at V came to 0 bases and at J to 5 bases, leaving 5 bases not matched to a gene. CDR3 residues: CASSVEGTGLYGYTF. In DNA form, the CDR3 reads TGTGCCAGCAGCGTAGAGGGGACAGGGTTATATGGCTACACCTTC.

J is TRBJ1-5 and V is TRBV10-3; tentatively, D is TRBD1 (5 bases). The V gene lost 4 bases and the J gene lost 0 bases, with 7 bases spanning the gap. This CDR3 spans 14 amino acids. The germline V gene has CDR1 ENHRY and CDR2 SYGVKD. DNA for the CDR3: TGTGCCATCAGTGGTCAGGGTAGCAATCAGCCCCAGCATTTT. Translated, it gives CAISGQGSNQPQHF.

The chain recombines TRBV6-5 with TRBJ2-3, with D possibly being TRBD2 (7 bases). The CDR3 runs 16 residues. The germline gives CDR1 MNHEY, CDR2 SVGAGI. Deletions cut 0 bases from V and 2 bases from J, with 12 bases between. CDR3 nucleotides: TGTGCCAGCAGTTACTCGGGGGGGCGGCACACAGATACGCAGTATTTT. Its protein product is CASSYSGGRHTDTQYF.

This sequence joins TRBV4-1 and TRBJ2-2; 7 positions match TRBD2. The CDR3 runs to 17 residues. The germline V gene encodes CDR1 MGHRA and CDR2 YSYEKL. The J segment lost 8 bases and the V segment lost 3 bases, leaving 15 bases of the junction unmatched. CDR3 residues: CASSHFTGLVQGGELFF. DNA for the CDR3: TGCGCCAGCAGCCACTTCACCGGACTAGTGCAGGGAGGGGAGCTGTTTTTT.

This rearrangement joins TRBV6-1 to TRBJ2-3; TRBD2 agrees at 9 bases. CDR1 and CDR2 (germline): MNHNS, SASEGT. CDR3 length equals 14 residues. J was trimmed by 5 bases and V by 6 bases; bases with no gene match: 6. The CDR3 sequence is CASRERGAEDTQYF. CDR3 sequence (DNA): TGTGCCAGCAGGGAGCGGGGGGCCGAAGATACGCAGTATTTT.

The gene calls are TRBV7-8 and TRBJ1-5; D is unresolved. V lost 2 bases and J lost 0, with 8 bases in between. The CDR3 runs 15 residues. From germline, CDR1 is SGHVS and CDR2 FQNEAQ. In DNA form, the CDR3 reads TGTGCCAGCAGCTTAACCGGGTCTAGCAATCAGCCCCAGCATTTT. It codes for CASSLTGSSNQPQHF.

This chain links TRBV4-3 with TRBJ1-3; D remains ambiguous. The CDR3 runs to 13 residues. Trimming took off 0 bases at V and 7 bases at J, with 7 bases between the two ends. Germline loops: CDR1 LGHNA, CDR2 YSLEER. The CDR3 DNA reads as TGCGCCAGCAGCCAAGAACCTCATAACACCATATATTTT. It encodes CASSQEPHNTIYF.